This TCR beta chain was recorded in a study of neurological immune-mediated disorders (dated by TCRdb to the late 2010s). Turning to the overall study: Among the roughly 34 multiple sclerosis patients, approximately 30 had relapsing-remitting MS and 3 had secondary progressive MS. Peripheral blood TCR-beta repertoires from HTLV-I-associated myelopathy (HAM/TSP) patients, multiple sclerosis patients and healthy controls were compared by UMI-based sequencing. The approximately 99 TCR-beta libraries included longitudinal samples, technical triplicates and paired sorted CD4+ and CD8+ T-cell subsets alongside PBMC samples. The cohort was made up of 68 subjects, consisting of about 15 HAM/TSP patients, some 35 multiple sclerosis patients and around 20 healthy controls.

Paper-wide results and their limitations: In phylogenetic analysis, the repertoires of 18 of 34 MS patients grouped into a cluster of related CDR3 sequences, which suggests a possible signature at the repertoire level. No association of the MS cluster with clinical or MRI features was observed, and the need for larger cohorts was stated by the authors. TCR clonal expansion was highest in HAM/TSP patients and lowest in MS patients, with MS patients falling below even healthy controls. No identical CDR3 amino acid sequences were shared among expanded clones across subjects, suggesting private TCR-beta repertoires in all groups.

This clonotype was seen many times. The antigen it binds to is not known. Within one base of it there is no much larger clone, and no base qualities were kept. For the unsorted PBMC libraries, 2 million PBMCs were stored in RNAlater at -80 degrees C until RNA extraction and were used to generate the libraries. Multiple sclerosis patients were enrolled in a US clinical protocol evaluating disease progression by magnetic resonance imaging. Peripheral blood was subjected to Ficoll-Hypaque density gradient centrifugation to isolate PBMCs, which were then cryopreserved in liquid nitrogen. cDNA was synthesized by template-switch 5'RACE using a primer carrying a 10-nucleotide random unique molecular identifier by which each TCR transcript was tagged. Every sequencing run covered 15-18 subjects and yielded more than 160 million TCR-beta sequences. The RNeasy kit was used for extraction of total RNA. The KAPA Real-time Library Amplification kit was used to amplify TCR-beta VDJ regions with primers for the TCR constant region and the 5'RACE anchor. Sample indexes and Illumina adaptors were added in a first PCR, after which library yield was increased in a second PCR. After purification with Ampure beads, the TCR product of roughly 650 bp was size-selected on a 2% E-gel SizeSelection system. Before pooling, libraries had their quality checked on a Bioanalyzer, their concentration measured with Qubit, and their quantity determined with the Kapa Library Quantification kit. An Illumina HiSeq 2500 sequenced the libraries paired-end 2 x 150 bp. To increase sequence diversity, roughly 23-30% phiX was spiked into each library pool. In the original analysis: The UMI-based MiGEC pipeline processed quality-filtered reads and removed over 85% of raw TCR sequences during error correction. VDJ genes were aligned to IMGT germline references, and clonotypes were defined by unique CDR3 amino acid sequence plus V-J genes. Clonal expansion, Shannon diversity and CDR3 relatedness were evaluated with VDJtools (CalcPairwiseDistances, ClusterSamples), while phylogenetic trees were built in CLCbio workbench. A clone was classed as expanded if it had 8 or more unique UMIs, a cutoff based on coefficient-of-variation modelling across technical triplicates. TCRdb handled the public reads itself, with Q25 trimming in fastp and clone calling in MiXCR, and kept productive beta chains. Every entry covers one CDR3 protein and lists the most common genes and DNA from its rows. These V and J calls derive from TCRdb rather than the authors' analysis. This sample lists more than 50,000 distinct CDR3 sequences; about 4% were detected once. The ten largest clones take up 1.3% of the sample.

V is cut by 4 bases and J by 10 bases, and the space between the germline ends is 22 bases. The germline V gene (reference sequence) sets CDR1 to DFQATT and CDR2 to SNEGSKA. Taken from cysteine to phenylalanine, the CDR3 has 14 residues. Left in the record is the CDR3 DNA by itself, 42 bases read in frame from the first base. This TCR was sampled from a man aged 30 to 45 with multiple sclerosis. The sequenced sample was PBMCs. Rearrangement joined TRBV20-1 to TRBJ1-1; the D region possibly corresponds to TRBD1 (6 bases align). The CDR3: CSAIVGQGRLGAFF. The DNA sequence follows: TGCAGTGCTATTGTGGGGCAGGGGAGACTGGGAGCTTTCTTT.